This T cell receptor beta chain was sequenced for a study of blood T cell repertoires in COVID-19. Study information: Sources were T cells, B-cell-depleted T cells, or PBMCs; the material itself was cDNA or gDNA.

Per germline, CDR1 SGHTA and CDR2 FQGNSA. With 1 base removed from V and 0 bases from J, the gap between germline ends came to 3 bases. The CDR3 has 14 residues. Sequencing used immunoSEQ multiplex PCR; TCRdb keeps in-frame clones, though not all of them. The sample shows over 130,000 clones, about 86% of them seen only once. Sequenced: peripheral blood. This chain uses TRBV7-2 with TRBJ1-4; D is uncertain. This TCR derives from a human donor in a cohort sampled during active COVID-19. The CDR3 sequence is CASSLVSTNEKLFF. The CDR3 nucleotides read TGTGCCAGCAGCTTAGTATCAACTAATGAAAAACTGTTTTTT.